This T cell receptor beta chain was captured by sequencing in a study of cytomegalovirus exposure and HLA in healthy donors (dated by TCRdb to the late 2010s). Describing the broader study: An earlier analysis of approximately 600 of the donors reported about 250 Gb of sequence data and around 110 million unique TCR beta sequences from about 179 million T cells. To predict cytomegalovirus infection status, the study brought together high-throughput TCR immunosequencing, statistical association of individual TCRs with disease status, and machine learning. In addition to the first cohort of approximately 650 subjects, a separate validation cohort of 100 to 150 different subjects was used. Class I and class II HLA loci were covered by the typing at four-digit resolution. To study patterns of TCR occurrence, a later analysis re-analyzed previously published TCR beta repertoires from around 670 donors and added high-resolution HLA genotyping. Because of strong linkage in the cohort, a handful of DR-DQ haplotypes were treated as single units for association and clustering. Alongside the repertoire data, information on donor age, sex, ethnicity and CMV serostatus was compiled. To decide whether each TCR beta V gene segment behaved as functional or pseudogenic, an earlier analysis of fewer than 750 of the donors relied on high-throughput TCR beta sequencing. Typing coverage differed by locus: A, B, C, DRB1 and DQB1 were typed in roughly 620-630 donors, DQA1 in about 500, DPA1 in 600 to 610, and DPB1 in around 490. The aim of the study was to test whether cataloging public T cell receptors could identify signatures of past pathogen exposure. An early release covering 550 to 700 HLA-typed donors comprised approximately 300 gigabases of sequencing data and around 80 million unique TCR sequences. Genome-wide SNP genotypes for about 55% of the roughly 670 donors were used in a later genetic analysis, which treated that subset as a discovery cohort. Among roughly 370 genotyped donors of the cohort, an average of roughly 240,000 unique TCR beta nucleotide sequences were sequenced per donor, around 20% of them non-productive. Rather than drawing on any new phenotypic data, the later analysis identified candidate immune exposures from TCR beta sequences and the way those sequences occurred across donors. Of the approximately 400 genotyped donors, about 80% fell in the genetic ancestry cluster associated with self-reported Caucasian donors. The T cell repertoires of several hundred subjects were profiled by immunosequencing and related to cytomegalovirus serostatus. All discovery cohort repertoires had been generated using a single sequencing platform.

From V the trimming removes 4 bases and from J it removes 6 bases, while the gene matches leave 6 bases of the junction unaccounted for. Its CDR3 holds 15 amino acids, cysteine through phenylalanine. Just CDR3 DNA is preserved here, 45 bases in frame from base 1. The germline V gene (reference sequence) sets CDR1 to SGHKS and CDR2 to YYEKEE. The paper's findings and limits, for the study overall: A further reported finding was that TCR beta sequences accurately predicted the HLA-A and HLA-B alleles for most subjects in the first cohort. According to a later analysis, parvovirus B19, influenza, CMV and Epstein-Barr virus appeared linked to several top co-occurrence clusters. The presence/absence analyses assumed that sequencing depth was roughly uniform across donors, and that assumption may not be true. According to the authors, the approach could potentially be generalized to other disease states and immunological phenotypes. In a later genetic analysis, fewer N-insertions in productive TCRs were reported among donors in an Asian-associated ancestry cluster than the roughly 710-donor mean. V-gene and J-gene trimming of TCR beta chains was associated with a missense DCLRE1C variant in a later genetic analysis, and the association was replicated in an independent cohort. The earlier analysis of about 600 of the donors excluded roughly 17 rarely observed V segments, including chromosome 9 orphons, because counts were too low. Specific HLA alleles were associated with over 15,000 TCR beta sequences at a false discovery rate of 0.05 in a later analysis. In an earlier analysis of over 550 of the donors, most TCR beta V segments were observed in productive rearrangements about 87% or about 30% of the time, broadly matching IMGT annotations. In a later analysis, HLA-associated TCR beta chains were found to be more clonally expanded and to have lower generation probabilities than equally common non-associated chains. Because some donors lacked HLA typing at each locus, the association tests relied only on the typed subset. According to a later analysis, most CMV-associated TCR beta chains appeared to be HLA-restricted, and the HLA associations seemed to be driven largely by CMV exposure. Linkage disequilibrium might explain the correlated functional status among segregating V segments, but an unknown experimental factor could not be ruled out. According to a later analysis, TCR association rates differed among HLA loci, with DRB1 alleles showing the most associated TCRs and HLA-C alleles showing the fewest. Cytomegalovirus status was reported to be diagnosed by the classifier with high specificity and sensitivity in both the original and validation cohorts. Most TCR sequences were observed very rarely across donors, whereas some public TCRs were present in many individuals. Because the 87-base-pair reads could not distinguish some IMGT-functional V segments, including TRBV6-2 and TRBV6-3, those segments were excluded. A few of the identified cytomegalovirus-associated TCR beta chains were confirmed in vitro to be specific for cytomegalovirus antigens. In this cohort, only TCR beta chains were sequenced, and detectable features were limited by the absence of alpha or paired-chain data. A total of roughly 160 TCR beta chains were listed by the study as associated with cytomegalovirus. CMV serostatus was the only immune exposure information available for the cohort. A group of highly shared sequence variants was considered likely to be a technical artifact of the sequencing pipeline. Assigning TCR associations to individual alleles was difficult when HLA alleles, especially DR and DQ, strongly co-occurred.

In total, roughly 670 healthy bone marrow donors made up the cohort. At the time of sampling, every cohort member was nominally healthy, though immune exposures that went unrecorded were likely present. The donor was CMV seronegative and was included in the group of approximately 350 seronegative cohort members. A peripheral blood sample was collected from each donor, and TCR beta sequencing was performed on peripheral blood mononuclear cells. The Qiagen DNeasy Blood Extraction Kit was used to extract genomic DNA from the blood cell samples. Of note for this clone: Its antigen is currently not known. No much larger clonotype is one base removed from it; base qualities were not supplied.

The method was the immunoSEQ multiplex PCR assay. A mixture of 60 forward primers for TCR Vbeta segments and 13 reverse primers for TCR Jbeta segments was used in the multiplex PCR. Amplification of the CDR3 region of rearranged TCR beta genes was performed with a multiplex PCR assay on genomic DNA. The amplified TCR beta libraries were sequenced on the Illumina HiSeq System as 87-base-pair reads. From the authors' description of their analysis: A later analysis counted tens of millions of unique TCR beta chains across the 550 to 750 repertoires, and some 12 million of these chains were shared by at least two donors. A nearest-neighbor algorithm error-corrected the raw reads and collapsed the reads into unique sequences, merging closely related sequences to remove PCR and sequencing errors. To assign V, D and J gene segments, CDR3 sequences were aligned to IMGT reference sequences. For a sequence to be retained, a match of at least six nucleotides was required to both a V gene segment and a J gene segment. A rearrangement counted as productive if the CDR3 had no stop codons and remained in frame with V and J, and every other rearrangement counted as non-productive. CDR3 was defined by IMGT convention, running from the second conserved V-encoded cysteine to the conserved J-encoded phenylalanine. The earlier analysis of about 610 of the donors excluded any sequence lacking an unambiguous match to a single V gene segment. In an earlier analysis of roughly 500 of the donors, V segments were called functional above 56.7% productive rearrangements and were called segregating when the between-donor standard deviation exceeded 5%. A statistical classification framework was built for diagnosing cytomegalovirus status from the catalog of TCR beta chain sequences. V and J gene assignment, in a later analysis, came from comparing TCR nucleotide sequences with IMGT/GENE-DB human TR gene sequences. Using the TCRdist pipeline, a later analysis assigned CDR3 sequences along with most-parsimonious VDJ recombination scenarios. A later analysis defined each TCR beta chain by its CDR3 amino acid sequence plus V-gene family, and excluded reads lacking a unique V-gene family. A later analysis removed 450 to 600 highly shared, low-generation-probability nucleotide sequences to deal with suspected cross-contamination and a sequencing artifact. In a later analysis, a clonal expansion index was calculated for each public chain from normalized within-repertoire ranks of inferred template counts. A later analysis computed generation probabilities with a VDJ recombination model fitted to out-of-frame rearrangements, and checked the results against IGoR. Hypergeometric tests were used in a later analysis to score TCR-TCR, TCR-HLA and TCR-CMV co-occurrence, with a repertoire-size bias correction applied to the TCR pairs. False discovery rates were estimated in a later analysis by permuting HLA or CMV assignments 20 times. In a later analysis, co-occurring TCRs were grouped using DBSCAN, and TCRdist sequence similarity was added for clustering within HLA-allele-positive subsets. Repertoires with fewer than 30,000 or more than 120,000 public chains, plus five repertoires with anomalous nucleotide sharing, were excluded from co-occurrence clustering. TCRdb retrieved this table from immuneACCESS and kept in-frame rearrangements only. Not all clones are present; in checked studies, unresolved V genes account for under half, and no reason is known for the remainder. The D gene and trimming were derived from the DNA, and the V and J assignments and clone size from that table. The sample table records 150,000 or so clones; approximately 84% of these occur just once. The ten largest make up more than 0.35% of the sample.

Source material: PBMCs. The TCR sequence derives from a boy aged 2 to 10 in good health and CMV-seronegative. Rearrangement joined TRBV5-5 to TRBJ2-1; 11 nucleotides in the junction match TRBD1. The CDR3 amino acid sequence is: CASSQGQGGPNEQFF. Read as DNA, the sequence is TGTGCCAGCAGCCAGGGACAGGGGGGTCCCAATGAGCAGTTCTTC.